This T cell receptor beta chain comes out of a study of T cells after yellow fever vaccination. Study-wide findings and caveats: Weaker, the secondary response had a peak occurring faster, on day 5 versus 15. Post-booster samples contained most primary-vaccination clones (approximately 95% CD4, about 90% CD8).

The CDR3 runs 15 residues. The ends lost 6 bases at V and 5 bases at J; junction bases unmatched: 9. Germline V gives CDR1 MGHDK, CDR2 SYGVNS. MiXCR was run by TCRdb on the 5' RACE reads, yielding one entry per CDR3 protein. The sample includes 500,000 to 550,000 distinct CDR3 sequences, roughly 22% of them seen just once. As to this clonotype: Its specificity is not known.

Sequencing was performed on PBMCs, taken roughly 20 days after the first yellow fever vaccination. V is TRBV25-1 and J is TRBJ1-5, with 8 positions matching TRBD1. This receptor was taken from a man aged 18 to 35 who received the YFV17D yellow fever vaccine. CDR3 nucleotides: TGTGCCAGCAGCGAACGACAGGGGACGGATCAGCCCCAGCATTTT. It specifies CASSERQGTDQPQHF.